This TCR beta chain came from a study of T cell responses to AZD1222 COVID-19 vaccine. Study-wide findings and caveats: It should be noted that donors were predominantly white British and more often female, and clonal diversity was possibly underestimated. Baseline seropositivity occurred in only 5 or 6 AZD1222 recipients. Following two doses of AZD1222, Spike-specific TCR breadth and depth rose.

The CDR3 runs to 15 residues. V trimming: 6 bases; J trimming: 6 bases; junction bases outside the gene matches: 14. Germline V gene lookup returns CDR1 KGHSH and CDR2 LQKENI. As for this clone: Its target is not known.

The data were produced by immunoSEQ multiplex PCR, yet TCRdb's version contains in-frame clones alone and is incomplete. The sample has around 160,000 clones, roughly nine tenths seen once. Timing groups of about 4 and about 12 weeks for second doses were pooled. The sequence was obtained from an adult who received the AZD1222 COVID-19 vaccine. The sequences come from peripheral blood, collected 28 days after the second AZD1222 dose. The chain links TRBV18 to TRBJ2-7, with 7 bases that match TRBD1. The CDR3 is CASSPRTGRLAEQYF. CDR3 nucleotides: TGTGCCAGCTCTCCGAGGACAGGTCGACTGGCCGAGCAGTACTTC.